The 29 T cell receptor beta chains below were found in one sample sequenced in a study of response to subunit inactivated influenza vaccine (dated by TCRdb to 2016 to 2019). Libraries were constructed by RT-PCR. This sample was sequenced with an Illumina HiSeq 2500. The raw public reads went through TCRdb reprocessing: fastp at Q25, MiXCR clone calling, in-frame beta chains kept. One record per CDR3 amino acid sequence lists the most common genes and DNA. This sample is represented by hundreds of thousands of distinct CDR3 sequences; about 25% of them were singletons. Approximately 2% of the sample is in the top ten clones. The source was CD4+ T cells sorted from PBMCs, collected roughly 5 days after vaccination. These receptors were taken from a man aged 45-60 years who received an inactivated influenza vaccine. Donor details come from another sample of the same person, matched by shared clones.

V gene TRBV6-5 combines with J gene TRBJ1-1; D unclear. CDR1 is MNHEY, CDR2 SVGAGI, per germline. V lost 0 bases to trimming and J lost 0 bases, with 8 bases between them. The CDR3 contains 15 residues. The CDR3 bases are TGTGCCAGCAGTTACTCGTACGGAATGAACACTGAAGCTTTCTTT. As protein: CASSYSYGMNTEAFF.

This chain uses TRBV7-2 with TRBJ2-3; weak D call: TRBD1 (5 bases). V shed 5 bases and J shed 3 bases, with 6 bases lying between them. The germline V gene encodes CDR1 SGHTA and CDR2 FQGNSA. This CDR3 has 12 residues. The CDR3 reads CASSRQTDTQYF. The CDR3 DNA sequence: TGTGCCAGCAGCCGACAGACAGATACGCAGTATTTT.

This clonotype was seen more than once but under ten times. The V and J genes are TRBV7-2 and TRBJ2-5; 8 nucleotides line up with TRBD1. Trimming removed 1 base from V and 12 bases from J; junction bases left unmatched: 4. This CDR3 comprises 12 residues. Germline assignment: CDR1 SGHTA and CDR2 FQGNSA. In DNA, the CDR3 is TGTGCCAGCAGCTTAGATGACAGGGGAAAGTACTTC. Its protein is CASSLDDRGKYF. The full variable domain, rest sourced from reference TRBV7-2 and TRBJ2-5, is GAGVSQSPSNKVTEKGKDVELRCDPISGHTALYWYRQSLGQGLEFLIYFQGNSAPDKSGLPSDRFSAERTGGSVSTLTIQRTQQEDSAVYLCASSLDDRGKYFGPGTRLLVL.

V usage is TRBV5-8 and J usage is TRBJ1-5, with D perhaps TRBD1 (6 bases). CDR1 and CDR2 from the germline V gene are SGHTS and YDEGEE. V dropped 2 bases and J dropped 3 bases, with 12 bases sitting between them. This CDR3 spans 15 amino acids. The CDR3 DNA sequence: TGTGCCAGCAGCTTTGCTACAGGGACCAATCAGCCCCAGCATTTT. It codes for CASSFATGTNQPQHF.

There are many counts of this clonotype. The genes are TRBV5-1 and TRBJ2-3; D unclear. The V end was cut by 0 bases, the J end by 1 base, with 6 bases between. Germline values: CDR1 SGHRS, CDR2 YFSETQ. The CDR3 covers 14 residues. The CDR3, as DNA: TGCGCCAGCAGCTTGGCTCAGGGCACAGATACGCAGTATTTT. Translation gives CASSLAQGTDTQYF.

This clonotype was detected only a few times. The chain carries TRBV5-1 and TRBJ2-3; 8 positions agree with TRBD2. V trimming: 0 bases; J trimming: 4 bases; junction bases outside the gene matches: 4. This CDR3 has 15 residues. Per germline, CDR1 SGHRS and CDR2 YFSETQ. The CDR3 DNA reads TGCGCCAGCAGCTTGGACGGGAGGGCCTCAGATACGCAGTATTTT. This gives the protein CASSLDGRASDTQYF.

The V and J genes are TRBV28 and TRBJ2-2; TRBD2 agrees at 14 bases. J was trimmed by 5 bases and V by 8 bases; bases with no gene match: 7. Looked up from germline, CDR1 is MDHEN and CDR2 is SYDVKM. The CDR3 is 16 amino acids. The chain's CDR3 is CASARTSGRWTGELFF. The CDR3 DNA is TGTGCCAGCGCAAGGACTAGCGGGAGGTGGACCGGGGAGCTGTTTTTT.

The genes are TRBV20-1 and TRBJ2-2; 7 nucleotides align to TRBD1. The CDR3 spans 14 residues. Germline CDR1 and CDR2: DFQATT and SNEGSKA (reference sequence). V was pared by 4 bases and J by 6 bases, with 8 bases of the junction left unmatched. For the CDR3, the DNA is TGCAGTGCTAACCGACAGGGATCGGCCGGGGAGCTGTTTTTT. Translating gives CSANRQGSAGELFF.

The chain carries TRBV7-2 and TRBJ2-2; 7 bases line up with TRBD2. The CDR3 is 15 residues long. The ends lost 4 bases at V and 4 bases at J; junction bases unmatched: 6. The germline V gene encodes CDR1 SGHTA and CDR2 FQGNSA. The CDR3 DNA reads TGTGCCAGCAGCTATTCGGGGGGTACCACCGGGGAGCTGTTTTTT. Its protein product is CASSYSGGTTGELFF.

The V and J genes are TRBV12-3 or TRBV12-4 and TRBJ2-2; tentative D call: TRBD1 (5 bases). The CDR3 loop spans 13 amino acids. V was shortened by 3 bases and J by 8 bases, with 10 bases between the two germline ends. CDR3 nucleotides: TGTGCCAGCAGTTTCAGGGTTAGGGGGGAGCTGTTTTTT. It specifies CASSFRVRGELFF.

CDR3 coding DNA: TGTGCCAGCAGTTCAAGGGGGCAGATGTCGGATACGCAGTATTTT. Its protein is CASSSRGQMSDTQYF. The rearrangement links TRBV6-5 to TRBJ2-3, with TRBD1 matching 7 bases. V was clipped by 4 bases and J by 6 bases; unmatched bases: 10. Looked up from germline, CDR1 is MNHEY and CDR2 is SVGAGI. This CDR3 has 15 amino acids.

This clonotype was seen more than once but under ten times. The V gene is TRBV2, the J gene TRBJ1-3; D call uncertain. This CDR3 region has 15 residues. Deletions cut 7 bases from V and 4 bases from J, with 17 bases between. The germline V gene encodes CDR1 SNHLY and CDR2 FYNNEI. CDR3 DNA: TGTGCCAGCACCCAGGAACCTCTACGAGGAAACACCATATATTTT. Its protein product is CASTQEPLRGNTIYF.

The V gene is TRBV10-3, the J gene TRBJ2-5, with 7 nucleotides matching TRBD1. Germline loops: CDR1 ENHRY, CDR2 SYGVKD. V trimming: 5 bases; J trimming: 5 bases; junction bases outside the gene matches: 17. The CDR3 totals 17 residues. The CDR3 bases are TGTGCCATCAGTACCGGGGACAGTCGTGGCGTTCGGGAGACCCAGTACTTC. It codes for CAISTGDSRGVRETQYF.

This clonotype was counted between two and nine times. The rearrangement links TRBV11-2 to TRBJ2-3; TRBD2 aligns across 7 bases. The V and J ends lost 1 base and 5 bases, in that order; junction bases with no gene match: 6. Germline CDR1 is SGHAT and CDR2 is FQNNGV. The CDR3 runs 15 residues. The CDR3 spells CASSLGREQIDTQYF. The DNA for the CDR3 is TGTGCCAGCAGCTTAGGGCGGGAGCAGATAGATACGCAGTATTTT.

J is TRBJ2-5 and V is TRBV5-1; TRBD2 matches 13 bases. The length of the CDR3 is 17 residues. The trim removed 1 base at V and 4 bases at J, leaving 7 bases unmatched. From germline, CDR1 is SGHRS and CDR2 YFSETQ. DNA of the CDR3: TGCGCCAGCAGCTTGACTAGCGGGAGGGAAAGTTCAGAGACCCAGTACTTC. This sequence encodes CASSLTSGRESSETQYF.

This rearrangement joins TRBV5-1 to TRBJ2-3; TRBD1 matches at 11 bases. The CDR3 is 14 amino acids. The V gene end was trimmed by 5 bases and the J gene end by 5 bases; junction bases not matched to a gene: 4. Looked up from germline, CDR1 is SGHRS and CDR2 is YFSETQ. CDR3 region: CASSSGQGVDTQYF. The CDR3 DNA is TGCGCCAGCAGTTCGGGACAGGGGGTAGATACGCAGTATTTT.

This clonotype was detected only a few times. The chain employs TRBV6-2 or TRBV6-3 and TRBJ1-5, with TRBD1 identical over 8 bases. Germline CDR1 and CDR2: MNHEY and SVGEGT. The CDR3 spans 14 residues. V shed 6 bases, J shed 7 bases, and the junction held 8 bases outside the gene matches. CDR3 protein: CASSETGAGQPQHF. CDR3 bases: TGTGCCAGCAGCGAGACAGGGGCAGGACAGCCCCAGCATTTT.

V and J are TRBV7-9 and TRBJ2-5; D unclear. V lost 3 bases and J lost 0, with 11 bases in between. The CDR3 loop spans 15 amino acids. From germline, CDR1 is SEHNR and CDR2 FQNEAQ (reference sequence). The CDR3 protein is CASSFHLRDQETQYF. CDR3 DNA sequence: TGTGCCAGCAGCTTCCACCTTAGGGACCAAGAGACCCAGTACTTC.

This clonotype was counted only a few times. V usage is TRBV20-1 and J usage is TRBJ2-3; possible D gene TRBD1, 5 bases. The V end lost 5 bases, the J end lost 0 bases, and 18 bases lay between the germline ends. The length of the CDR3 is 16 residues. Germline V lookup: CDR1 DFQATT, CDR2 SNEGSKA (reference sequence). The CDR3 loop reads CSAPNIRETSTDTQYF. CDR3 nucleotides: TGCAGTGCTCCTAATATCAGGGAAACTAGCACAGATACGCAGTATTTT.

J is TRBJ2-7 and V is TRBV7-8; tentatively, D is TRBD2 (5 bases). The CDR3 extends over 13 amino acids. V was clipped by 5 bases and J by 10 bases, with 18 bases between them. Germline CDR1 is SGHVS and CDR2 is FQNEAQ. DNA of the CDR3: TGTGCCAGCAGCCCCCACCCACGGGAATTTCAGTACTTC. Encoded protein: CASSPHPREFQYF.

The chain links TRBV29-1 to TRBJ2-5; either TRBD1 or TRBD2 may fit D (6 bases each). Germline V CDR1 and CDR2: SQVTM, ANQGSEA. Trimming stripped 8 bases from V and 5 bases from J, with 12 bases between. CDR3 length: 11 residues. The CDR3 DNA is TGCAGCATACGGGGGCTTGAGACCCAGTACTTC. It yields the protein CSIRGLETQYF.

This chain joins TRBV7-2 and TRBJ2-3, with 13 nucleotides matching TRBD2. The CDR3 runs 16 residues. V shed 5 bases and J 4 bases; nucleotides not matched to a gene: 6. Germline values: CDR1 SGHTA, CDR2 FQGNSA. CDR3 region: CASSQRLAGGPDTQYF. The CDR3 nucleotides read TGTGCCAGCAGCCAAAGACTAGCGGGGGGCCCAGATACGCAGTATTTT.

Only a few counts were recorded for this clonotype. The rearrangement links TRBV3-1 to TRBJ2-2; no clear D. Trimming removed 0 bases from V and 5 bases from J, with 10 bases in between. The CDR3 is 15 amino acids. The V gene's germline CDR1 is LGHDT and CDR2 YNNKEL (reference sequence). The CDR3 nucleotides are TGTGCCAGCAGCCAAGATCCCAGAACTACCGGGGAGCTGTTTTTT. It specifies CASSQDPRTTGELFF.

The chain carries TRBV4-1 and TRBJ1-4; no clear D. Germline V lookup: CDR1 MGHRA, CDR2 YSYEKL. V gave up 4 bases and J gave up 2 bases, with 11 bases separating them. The CDR3 spans 15 residues. CDR3 bases: TGCGCCAGCAGCCTGAGGAGTATTACTAATGAAAAACTGTTTTTT. Residues: CASSLRSITNEKLFF.

The V call is TRBV11-3, the J call TRBJ2-1, with D perhaps matching TRBD2 (5 bases). Germline V gene data show CDR1 as SGHNT and CDR2 as YENEEA. The CDR3 contains 13 residues. The V end was cut by 3 bases, the J end by 8 bases, with 11 bases between. Here the CDR3 DNA reads TGTGCCAGCAGCTTGGAGGCGGGCTATGAGCAGTTCTTC. Translated: CASSLEAGYEQFF.

The rearrangement joins TRBV5-5 to TRBJ2-7, with D perhaps assigned TRBD1 or TRBD2 (5 bases each). Trimming removed 4 bases from V and 12 bases from J, with 17 bases in between. Germline CDR1 is SGHKS and CDR2 is YYEKEE (reference sequence). This CDR3 is 12 amino acids long. CDR3: CASSPEVGVAYF. CDR3 sequence (DNA): TGTGCCAGCAGCCCGGAGGTAGGGGTAGCGTACTTC.

The V and J genes are TRBV29-1 and TRBJ1-5; D unclear. Germline CDR1 reads SQVTM; CDR2 reads ANQGSEA. The CDR3 is 14 residues long. Trimming left V 4 bases short and J 2 bases short, with 12 bases between. CDR3 loop: CSVVSAGGNQPQHF. The CDR3 coding sequence is TGCAGCGTTGTCTCGGCCGGAGGCAATCAGCCCCAGCATTTT.

A remark on this clonotype: Lacking the conserved final phenylalanine or tryptophan, this CDR3 likely reflects a read error. The rearrangement uses TRBV5-1 and TRBJ2-3; D is unresolved. The V end lost 1 base, the J end lost 0 bases, and 9 bases lay between the germline ends. CDR3 length: 15 amino acids. CDR1 is SGHRS and CDR2 is YFSETQ in the germline V gene. The CDR3 DNA reads TGCGCCAGCAGCTTGATAGCAGCTAGCACAGATACGCAGTATCTT. Amino acids: CASSLIAASTDTQYL.

This sequence joins TRBV11-2 and TRBJ1-2, with 12 bases aligning to TRBD1. Germline V gene data show CDR1 as SGHAT and CDR2 as FQNNGV. V shed 6 bases and J 4 bases; nucleotides not matched to a gene: 15. The CDR3 is 18 amino acids. The CDR3 DNA reads TGTGCCAGCAGACTAACCGGGACAGGGGGCGCGAAAACCTATGGCTACACCTTC. It translates to CASRLTGTGGAKTYGYTF.